This TCR beta chain was recorded in a study of cytomegalovirus exposure and HLA in healthy donors. Across the study: The 120 or so validation repertoires matched the roughly 650 first-cohort repertoires in platform, a later analysis reported.

Repertoires were generated with immunoSEQ multiplex PCR, while TCRdb's copy carries only in-frame clones and drops some. The data show hundreds of thousands of clones, approximately 86% seen once. The donors belonged to the approximately 130-subject validation cohort, separate from the approximately 670-subject first cohort. Trimming cost V 0 bases and J 3 bases, with 14 bases left between them. The CDR3 consists of 17 residues. Germline V gene sequence: CDR1 MGHRA, CDR2 YSYEKL. The J gene is TRBJ1-4, the V gene TRBV4-1; D might be TRBD1 (5 bases). The receptor was derived from a woman aged 25 to 45 in good health and CMV-seropositive. What was sequenced was PBMCs. The CDR3 is CASSQEGWGGANEKLFF. The CDR3 DNA reads as TGCGCCAGCAGCCAAGAAGGATGGGGGGGAGCTAATGAAAAACTGTTTTTT.